These 32 T cell receptor beta chains were sequenced from one sample in a study of blood T cell repertoires in COVID-19. TCRdb's copy holds only in-frame clones and misses some; the assay was immunoSEQ multiplex PCR. In the table there are 150,000 or so clones, 80% to 90% of which are singletons. The specimen sequenced was peripheral blood. Every receptor here comes from a woman aged 40 to 50 with acute or convalescent COVID-19.

V usage is TRBV5-1 and J usage is TRBJ1-2; D unclear. V was trimmed by 0 bases and J by 3 bases, leaving 18 bases between them. CDR1 and CDR2 (germline): SGHRS, YFSETQ. CDR3 length: 17 amino acids. CDR3 DNA sequence: TGCGCCAGCAGCTTGGAGGCGGTAAAGAACCCCTACTATGGCTACACCTTC. It yields the protein CASSLEAVKNPYYGYTF. Together with reference TRBV5-1 and TRBJ1-2, the CDR3 gives the full variable domain: KAGVTQTPRYLIKTRGQQVTLSCSPISGHRSVSWYQQTPGQGLQFLFEYFSETQRNKGNFPGRFSGRQFSNSRSEMNVSTLELGDSALYLCASSLEAVKNPYYGYTFGSGTRLTVV.

The genes are TRBV5-4 and TRBJ1-2; D possibly corresponds to TRBD1 (5 bases). The V end lost 4 bases, the J end lost 4 bases, and 23 bases lay between the germline ends. Germline CDR1 reads SGHNT; CDR2 reads YYREEE (reference sequence). This CDR3 is 17 amino acids long. CDR3 amino acids: CASSGTSPLTDGYGYTF. The CDR3 coding sequence is TGTGCCAGCAGCGGTACATCACCCTTGACAGACGGCTATGGCTACACCTTC.

J is TRBJ1-5 and V is TRBV4-2; the match to TRBD1 covers 10 bases. Germline V lookup: CDR1 LGHNA, CDR2 YNFKEQ. Losses at the gene ends were 3 bases for V and 6 bases for J; bases not matched to a gene: 23. There are 21 residues in the CDR3. The CDR3 DNA sequence: TGTGCCAGCAGCCAGTCCTATGCCAGACAGGGGGCGGTGGCGGCAGCTCAGCCCCAGCATTTT. Residues: CASSQSYARQGAVAAAQPQHF.

The chain links TRBV3-1 (or the pseudogene TRBV3-2) to TRBJ2-1; TRBD2 matches 10 bases. J was trimmed by 1 base and V by 4 bases; bases with no gene match: 4. Germline V gene sequence: CDR1 LGHDT, CDR2 YNNKEL (reference sequence). The CDR3 spans 16 residues. The DNA for the CDR3 is TGTGCCAGCAGCCGCTCACTAGCGGGGTCCTACAATGAGCAGTTCTTC. Its translation is CASSRSLAGSYNEQFF.

This clone was seen only a few times. The limits of the CDR3 on the DNA are not certain, so only TCRdb's listed CDR3 is given. V is TRBV14 and J is TRBJ1-1; TRBD1 is taken as the D call from the table, unchecked against the DNA. The CDR3 numbers 15 amino acids, ends counted. CDR1 SGHDN and CDR2 FVKESK come from the germline V gene. Here the CDR3 reads CASSQDVGAGSSVFF.

The rearrangement links TRBV5-5 to TRBJ1-2; 8 bases line up with TRBD1. J was trimmed by 1 base and V by 1 base; bases with no gene match: 6. CDR1 and CDR2 from the germline V gene are SGHKS and YYEKEE (reference sequence). The CDR3 totals 16 residues. CDR3 amino acids: CASSLRDRIINYGYTF. CDR3 DNA: TGTGCCAGCAGCTTGCGGGACAGGATTATTAACTATGGCTACACCTTC.

J is TRBJ1-5 and V is TRBV6-2 or TRBV6-3; 12 nucleotides match TRBD1. Germline V gene sequence: CDR1 MNHEY, CDR2 SVGEGT. The ends lost 5 bases at V and 3 bases at J; junction bases unmatched: 8. This CDR3 comprises 17 residues. The CDR3 spells CASSVWDRGLSNQPQHF. In DNA, the CDR3 is TGTGCCAGCAGTGTTTGGGACAGGGGGCTTTCCAATCAGCCCCAGCATTTT.

The rearrangement joins TRBV9 to TRBJ2-1; 7 nucleotides align to TRBD2. Germline-derived CDR1 and CDR2 are SGDLS and YYNGEE. The J segment lost 2 bases and the V segment lost 2 bases, leaving 1 base of the junction unmatched. The CDR3 has 14 residues. The CDR3 DNA reads as TGTGCCAGCAGCGTTGGGGGGGCCTACAATGAGCAGTTCTTC. Translation gives CASSVGGAYNEQFF.

The CDR3 nucleotides read TGTGCCAGCAGTGAAGAAGTGCGGGGGACCAGACTCGGCTACACCTTC. Its translation: CASSEEVRGTRLGYTF. The chain couples TRBV6-1 to TRBJ1-2; possible D gene TRBD1, 5 bases. CDR3 length: 16 amino acids. V lost 1 base, J lost 8 bases, and 20 bases lay in between. Looked up from germline, CDR1 is MNHNS and CDR2 is SASEGT.

This clone was counted once. The chain uses TRBV7-3 and TRBJ2-7, with a tentative D call TRBD2 (6 bases). CDR3 size: 15 residues. Trimming removed 5 bases at V and 5 bases at J, with 19 bases between. Germline CDR1 SGHTA, CDR2 FQGTGA. CDR3 region: CASSLGAGPSNEQYF. CDR3 nucleotide sequence: TGTGCCAGCAGCCTTGGGGCGGGGCCCTCGAACGAGCAGTACTTC.

J is TRBJ2-2 and V is TRBV4-2; D unresolved. V gave up 2 bases and J gave up 6 bases, with 4 bases separating them. There are 12 residues in the CDR3. The germline CDR1 and CDR2 sequences are LGHNA and YNFKEQ. CDR3 nucleotide sequence: TGTGCCAGCAGCCAACTATCCGGGGAGCTGTTTTTT. Its translation: CASSQLSGELFF.

The gene calls are TRBV19 and TRBJ2-1; TRBD1 agrees at 8 bases. The ends lost 4 bases at V and 7 bases at J; junction bases unmatched: 12. CDR1 LNHDA and CDR2 SQIVND come from the germline V gene (reference sequence). The CDR3 extends over 16 amino acids. The CDR3 reads CASSTRQGSLLNEQFF. DNA for the CDR3: TGTGCCAGTAGTACAAGACAGGGGTCTCTTCTGAATGAGCAGTTCTTC.

This chain joins TRBV3-1 (or the pseudogene TRBV3-2) and TRBJ2-7, with 7 bases lining up with TRBD1. Germline V gene sequence: CDR1 LGHDT, CDR2 YNNKEL (reference sequence). The length of the CDR3 is 15 residues. The V and J ends lost 3 bases and 0 bases, in that order; junction bases with no gene match: 5. The CDR3 reads CASSHRQGISYEQYF. CDR3 nucleotide sequence: TGTGCCAGCAGCCACAGACAGGGAATCTCCTACGAGCAGTACTTC.

This chain links TRBV5-5 with TRBJ2-5; D might be TRBD1 (5 bases). Per germline, CDR1 SGHKS and CDR2 YYEKEE (reference sequence). V gave up 0 bases and J gave up 5 bases, with 8 bases separating them. This CDR3 has 13 residues. The CDR3 DNA follows: TGTGCCAGCAGCTTGGGACAGAGGGAGACCCAGTACTTC. Its translation: CASSLGQRETQYF.

The chain links TRBV14 to TRBJ2-1; weak D call: TRBD2 (6 bases). The germline V and J ends were trimmed by 2 bases and 3 bases, with 11 bases remaining between them. Germline CDR1 SGHDN, CDR2 FVKESK. This CDR3 has 15 residues. This CDR3 reads CASSQWGEIYNEQFF. As DNA, the CDR3 is TGTGCCAGCAGCCAATGGGGGGAAATCTACAATGAGCAGTTCTTC.

The gene calls are TRBV5-1 and TRBJ2-1; D not certain. Deletions cut 1 base from V and 0 bases from J, with 11 bases between. Germline V gene lookup returns CDR1 SGHRS and CDR2 YFSETQ. CDR3 length: 16 amino acids. CDR3 protein: CASSLMAAGSYNEQFF. The DNA for the CDR3 is TGCGCCAGCAGCTTGATGGCCGCTGGCTCCTACAATGAGCAGTTCTTC.

V gene TRBV7-2 combines with J gene TRBJ2-2; TRBD2 agrees at 8 bases. Trimming at V came to 2 bases and at J to 0 bases, leaving 2 bases not matched to a gene. The CDR3 extends over 16 amino acids. CDR1 is SGHTA, CDR2 FQGNSA, per germline. For the CDR3, the DNA is TGTGCCAGCAGCTTACACGGGGGGGCGAACACCGGGGAGCTGTTTTTT. The encoded protein is CASSLHGGANTGELFF.

The V gene is TRBV9, the J gene TRBJ1-5; D may be TRBD1 (5 bases). Trimming removed 5 bases at V and 0 bases at J, with 33 bases between. CDR3 length: 22 residues. The germline CDR1 and CDR2 sequences are SGDLS and YYNGEE. CDR3 in amino acids: CASREEIQGGRDRSHSNQPQHF. The CDR3 DNA reads TGTGCCAGCAGGGAGGAGATTCAGGGAGGAAGGGATAGATCCCATAGCAATCAGCCCCAGCATTTT. Complete variable domain (other parts from reference TRBV9 and TRBJ1-5): DSGVTQTPKHLITATGQRVTLRCSPRSGDLSVYWYQQSLDQGLQFLIQYYNGEERAKGNILERFSAQQFPDLHSELNLSSLELGDSALYFCASREEIQGGRDRSHSNQPQHFGDGTRLSIL.

V gene TRBV27 combines with J gene TRBJ1-1, with D hard to call. The V gene lost 3 bases and the J gene lost 0 bases, with 5 bases spanning the gap. CDR1 is MNHEY, CDR2 SMNVEV, per germline (reference sequence). There are 13 residues in the CDR3. The CDR3, as DNA: TGTGCCAGCAGTTTGGAGTTGAACACTGAAGCTTTCTTT. Translated: CASSLELNTEAFF.

The chain is built from TRBV19 and TRBJ1-4; no firm D call. The CDR3 runs 13 residues. Looked up from germline, CDR1 is LNHDA and CDR2 is SQIVND (reference sequence). V shed 2 bases and J shed 6 bases, with 7 bases lying between them. This chain's CDR3 is CASSIYRDEKLFF. CDR3 in DNA: TGTGCCAGTAGTATATATCGGGATGAAAAACTGTTTTTT.

The V and J genes are TRBV19 and TRBJ1-5; 7 bases match TRBD1. Germline loops: CDR1 LNHDA, CDR2 SQIVND (reference sequence). V dropped 3 bases and J dropped 2; count of bases not matched to a gene: 4. CDR3 size: 15 residues. The chain's CDR3 is CASSIQGEGNQPQHF. Written as DNA, the CDR3 is TGTGCCAGTAGTATCCAGGGGGAGGGCAATCAGCCCCAGCATTTT. Full variable domain (rest looked up from reference TRBV19 and TRBJ1-5): DGGITQSPKYLFRKEGQNVTLSCEQNLNHDAMYWYRQDPGQGLRLIYYSQIVNDFQKGDIAEGYSVSREKKESFPLTVTSAQKNPTAFYLCASSIQGEGNQPQHFGDGTRLSIL.

CDR3 nucleotides: TGTGCCACCAGCAGGACAGGGGGTTGGGAAAAACTGTTTTTT. The encoded protein is CATSRTGGWEKLFF. This chain connects TRBV15 to TRBJ1-4; 9 nucleotides align to TRBD1. There are 14 residues in the CDR3. CDR1 LNHNV and CDR2 YYDKDF come from the germline V gene (reference sequence). V lost 3 bases to trimming and J lost 8 bases; unmatched junction nucleotides: 4.

Written as DNA, the CDR3 is TGTGCCACCAGTGATATCGGGACAGGGGGATCCAGCTACACCTTC. Translation: CATSDIGTGGSSYTF. This chain connects TRBV24-1 to TRBJ1-2, with TRBD1 matching 11 bases. Germline CDR1 and CDR2: KGHDR and SFDVKD. V trimming: 3 bases; J trimming: 9 bases; junction bases outside the gene matches: 8. This CDR3 spans 15 amino acids.

This clone was detected a few times. V usage is TRBV6-5 and J usage is TRBJ2-7, with TRBD1 identical over 8 bases. Losses at the gene ends were 2 bases for V and 2 bases for J; bases not matched to a gene: 5. The germline V gene encodes CDR1 MNHEY and CDR2 SVGAGI. The CDR3 consists of 15 residues. The CDR3 DNA follows: TGTGCCAGCAGTTACCCCCGGGGACAGGCCTACGAGCAGTACTTC. Encoded protein: CASSYPRGQAYEQYF.

The V call is TRBV9, the J call TRBJ2-1; a possible D gene is TRBD1 (6 bases). This CDR3 is built from 13 residues. The germline V and J ends were trimmed by 7 bases and 7 bases, with 15 bases remaining between them. Germline lookup yields CDR1 SGDLS and CDR2 YYNGEE. The DNA for the CDR3 is TGTGCCAGCTCCGGGACAACGGGGAATGAGCAGTTCTTC. Amino acid sequence: CASSGTTGNEQFF. Full variable domain (missing parts from reference TRBV9 and TRBJ2-1): DSGVTQTPKHLITATGQRVTLRCSPRSGDLSVYWYQQSLDQGLQFLIQYYNGEERAKGNILERFSAQQFPDLHSELNLSSLELGDSALYFCASSGTTGNEQFFGPGTRLTVL.

The V call is TRBV10-3, the J call TRBJ1-2; 10 bases map to TRBD1. CDR1 ENHRY and CDR2 SYGVKD come from the germline V gene. The CDR3 runs to 15 residues. After removal of 4 bases from V and 3 bases from J, the junction contained 5 bases not matched to a gene. The CDR3 here is CAISVGQGYDYGYTF. The CDR3 bases are TGTGCCATCAGTGTGGGACAGGGGTACGACTATGGCTACACCTTC.

The genes are TRBV29-1 and TRBJ1-5, with D unclear. The CDR3 extends over 13 amino acids. Looked up from germline, CDR1 is SQVTM and CDR2 is ANQGSEA. The germline V and J ends were trimmed by 4 bases and 2 bases, with 9 bases remaining between them. The CDR3 coding sequence is TGCAGCGTTGGCTGGGGAGGCAATCAGCCCCAGCATTTT. As protein: CSVGWGGNQPQHF.

J is TRBJ1-1 and V is TRBV5-1, with TRBD1 matching 9 bases. This CDR3 comprises 20 residues. Germline V gene sequence: CDR1 SGHRS, CDR2 YFSETQ. The V gene end was trimmed by 2 bases and the J gene end by 4 bases; junction bases not matched to a gene: 21. CDR3: CASSLVRPGTGTSVGTEAFF. DNA for the CDR3: TGCGCCAGCAGCTTAGTTCGTCCCGGGACAGGGACCTCGGTGGGCACTGAAGCTTTCTTT.

The chain combines TRBV27 with TRBJ2-7; 10 nucleotides agree with TRBD1. Germline V gene data show CDR1 as MNHEY and CDR2 as SMNVEV (reference sequence). This CDR3 is 14 amino acids long. The J segment lost 7 bases and the V segment lost 5 bases, leaving 8 bases of the junction unmatched. Here the CDR3 reads CASSLRQGAGEQYF. The CDR3 DNA reads TGTGCCAGCAGTCTCCGACAGGGGGCGGGGGAGCAGTACTTC.

The chain is built from TRBV6-1 and TRBJ2-3, with 7 bases fitting TRBD2. Unmatched junction bases numbered 6, after V lost 0 bases and J lost 3 bases. In germline, CDR1 is MNHNS, CDR2 SASEGT. The CDR3 is made up of 16 amino acids. CDR3 in DNA: TGTGCCAGCAGTGAAGCTCCGGGACTAAAGACAGATACGCAGTATTTT. It specifies CASSEAPGLKTDTQYF.

This clone was seen a handful of times. J is TRBJ2-1 and V is TRBV4-1; TRBD2 might be the D (6 bases). Trimming left V 4 bases short and J 7 bases short, with 14 bases between. Germline values: CDR1 MGHRA, CDR2 YSYEKL. The CDR3 runs 14 residues. This CDR3 reads CASSPGLLGNEQFF. In DNA, the CDR3 is TGCGCCAGCAGCCCGGGACTGCTAGGGAATGAGCAGTTCTTC.

The gene calls are TRBV2 and TRBJ1-1; possibly TRBD1 for D (5 bases). Trimming cost V 6 bases and J 5 bases, with 19 bases left between them. The length of the CDR3 is 15 residues. Germline V lookup: CDR1 SNHLY, CDR2 FYNNEI. The CDR3 spells CASSGGSQGRTEAFF. The CDR3, as DNA: TGTGCCAGCAGCGGGGGGTCACAAGGGAGGACTGAAGCTTTCTTT.